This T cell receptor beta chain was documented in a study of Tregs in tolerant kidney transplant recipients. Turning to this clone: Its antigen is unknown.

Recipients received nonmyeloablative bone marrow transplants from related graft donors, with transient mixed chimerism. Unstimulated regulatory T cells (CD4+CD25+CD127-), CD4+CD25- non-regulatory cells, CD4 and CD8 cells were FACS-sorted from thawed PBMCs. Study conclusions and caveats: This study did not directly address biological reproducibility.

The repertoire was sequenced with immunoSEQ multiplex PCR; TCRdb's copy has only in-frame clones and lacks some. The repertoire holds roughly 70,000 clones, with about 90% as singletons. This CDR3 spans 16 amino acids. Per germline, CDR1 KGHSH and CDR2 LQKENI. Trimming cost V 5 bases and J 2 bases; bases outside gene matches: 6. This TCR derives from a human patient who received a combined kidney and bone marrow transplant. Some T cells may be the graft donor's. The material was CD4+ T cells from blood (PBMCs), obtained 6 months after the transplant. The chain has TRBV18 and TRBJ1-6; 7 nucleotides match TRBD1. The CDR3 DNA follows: TGTGCCAGCTCAATCCGGACAGGTCCCTATAATTCACCCCTCCACTTT. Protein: CASSIRTGPYNSPLHF. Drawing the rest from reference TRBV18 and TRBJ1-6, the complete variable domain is NAGVMQNPRHLVRRRGQEARLRCSPMKGHSHVYWYRQLPEEGLKFMVYLQKENIIDESGMPKERFSAEFPKEGPSILRIQQVVRGDSAAYFCASSIRTGPYNSPLHFGNGTRLTVT.